The sequence of this T cell receptor beta chain was determined in a study of cytomegalovirus exposure and HLA in healthy donors. On the study more broadly: Within an early data release were approximately 85 million unique TCRs drawn from HLA-typed donors.

With 60 Vbeta and 13 Jbeta primers, the PCR was carried out. Profiled with immunoSEQ multiplex PCR; TCRdb holds only in-frame clones, not every one. The sample holds about 200,000 clones, more than 75% seen once. This clone has a single count. Its target is not known. Germline CDR1 and CDR2: SGHRS and YFSETQ. V was cut by 3 bases and J by 1 base, with 18 bases left in between. The CDR3 has 17 amino acids. Study observations and caveats: Rarity marked most TCR sequences, yet some public TCRs occurred in many donors. Listed as cytomegalovirus-associated were over 150 TCR beta chains. A later analysis linked a missense variant in DCLRE1C to the trimming of TCR beta V and J genes.

The TCR originated in a man aged 35 to 55 in good health and CMV-seropositive. The chain carries TRBV5-1 and TRBJ2-3, with D maybe TRBD2 (6 bases). Sequencing was carried out using PBMCs. The CDR3 protein is CASSYPIGRGGTDTQYF. The CDR3 DNA follows: TGCGCCAGCAGCTACCCGATAGGGCGGGGCGGCACAGATACGCAGTATTTT.